The T cell receptor beta chain described here comes from a study of T cell responses to AZD1222 COVID-19 vaccine (dated by TCRdb to 2020 to 2023). General notes on the study: A total of 230 to 250 trial participants underwent TCR sequencing, of whom nearly 210 had received two doses of AZD1222 and approximately 26 had received two doses of the MenACWY control vaccine. Enrollment into the trials was organized by age into subgroups of 18-55, 56-69 and 70-plus years, and those subgroups contained roughly 150, 30 and 60 TCR-sequenced participants, respectively. The full study reports these points: Participants were mostly white British, with more females than males. The authors suggested clonal diversity may have been underestimated. The whole spike protein was spanned by vaccine-associated CD4 TCRs, and dominant responses were seen in regions 160-218 and 743-854. The 56-69-year group was small, and its depth increase did not reach significance, likely because of low power. Nearly half of unique spike-specific TCRs reportedly recognized epitopes outside regions mutated in the B.1.351 and B.1.1.7 variants. Because no samples from the day 14 peak response were available, repertoires could be characterized only after the peak T cell response. After two AZD1222 doses, spike-specific TCR breadth and depth were significantly higher than at day 0 and than in MenACWY recipients. Conclusions about previously exposed vaccinees are limited, since just a handful of AZD1222 recipients were seropositive for SARS-CoV-2 at baseline.

Remarks on this clone: Its target antigen remains unknown. The input lacks base qualities; no much larger clone sits a single base away.

The germline V gene supplies CDR1 SGHDN and CDR2 FVKESK. Germline trimming: 5 bases from V, 0 bases from J; junction bases outside gene matches: 17. From cysteine to phenylalanine, the CDR3 is 19 amino acids long. CDR3 DNA is the only sequence kept; it has 57 bases, read in frame from the first base. Read against the paper, the sample's time point label means: about 28 days (+/-7) after the second vaccine dose. AZD1222 recipients with second doses at about 4 weeks or about 12 weeks were pooled, because spike-specific TCR depth and breadth did not differ between schedules. Samples from vaccinated people were obtained from the UK trials COV001 and COV002, which included a single-blind randomized controlled phase 2/3 trial of AZD1222 (ChAdOx1 nCoV-19) in healthy adults. For TCRbeta chain sequencing, PBMC samples from trial participants were taken at day 0 and at day 28 after the second dose. The CDR3 regions of human TCRbeta chains were analyzed by immunosequencing. From the authors' description of their analysis: TCRs in the repertoires were compared against a reference library of SARS-CoV-2-specific TCRs that had been generated with the MIRA antigen-specificity platform. Breadth was defined as the fraction of unique TCRs that were SARS-CoV-2-associated. Depth was defined as the fraction of total T cells that were SARS-CoV-2-associated. Using the MIRA data, each spike-specific TCR was mapped to the spike region that the TCR reacts to and placed in a CD4 or CD8 class. Log10-transformed breadth and depth values were compared by one-way ANOVA with Sidak's multiple comparisons tests. Here the immuneACCESS table is served through TCRdb, limited to in-frame sequences with V and J called. Missing clones are a known gap in these copies; in checked studies unresolved V genes cover under half, and the rest lacks a known reason. That table gives V, J and clone size, and the DNA gave D and trimming. This sample lists under 200,000 clones; around nine tenths were detected once. The top ten clonotypes cover 0.85% to 1.1% of the sample.

The chain links TRBV14 with TRBJ1-2, and TRBD1 matches 8 of the central bases. The sample consisted of peripheral blood, taken 28 days after the second AZD1222 dose. The receptor was isolated from an adult who received the AZD1222 COVID-19 vaccine. The CDR3 is CASSATRAGGFLANYGYTF. The DNA sequence is TGTGCCAGCAGCGCTACGAGGGCAGGGGGCTTTTTAGCTAACTATGGCTACACCTTC.